Each of the 21 T cell receptor beta chains below was sequenced from the same sample in a study of blood T cell repertoires in COVID-19. The repertoire was sequenced with immunoSEQ multiplex PCR; TCRdb's copy has only in-frame clones and lacks some. Among some 210,000 clones listed, about 94% were seen once. The sequenced sample consisted of peripheral blood. The receptors were sampled from a man aged 60 to 75 with COVID-19, enrolled during active disease.

This chain links TRBV10-1 with TRBJ1-1; the match to TRBD1 covers 9 bases. This CDR3 region has 15 residues. The V segment lost 3 bases and the J segment 7 bases; nucleotides outside the gene matches: 9. Germline V CDR1 and CDR2: WNHNN, SYGVQD (reference sequence). This CDR3 reads CASSEWTGDGGEAFF. The CDR3 DNA reads as TGCGCCAGCAGTGAATGGACAGGGGATGGCGGTGAAGCTTTCTTT.

V and J are TRBV19 and TRBJ2-5; 11 bases fit TRBD2. The CDR3 is made up of 14 amino acids. Germline CDR1 is LNHDA and CDR2 is SQIVND (reference sequence). Unmatched junction bases numbered 7, after V lost 8 bases and J lost 5 bases. This CDR3 reads CASHSGRASETQYF. The CDR3 bases are TGTGCCAGTCATAGCGGGAGGGCGTCGGAGACCCAGTACTTC. Full variable domain (rest looked up from reference TRBV19 and TRBJ2-5): DGGITQSPKYLFRKEGQNVTLSCEQNLNHDAMYWYRQDPGQGLRLIYYSQIVNDFQKGDIAEGYSVSREKKESFPLTVTSAQKNPTAFYLCASHSGRASETQYFGPGTRLLVL.

The rearrangement links TRBV3-1 (or the pseudogene TRBV3-2) to TRBJ2-1; 9 bases map to TRBD2. The germline V gene has CDR1 LGHDT and CDR2 YNNKEL (reference sequence). This CDR3 is built from 15 residues. Germline trimming cut 6 bases from V and 10 bases from J; bases unmatched to any gene: 13. CDR3: CASSRGLALLGEQFF. The CDR3 nucleotides are TGTGCCAGCAGTCGGGGACTAGCTCTCCTGGGGGAGCAGTTCTTC.

The CDR3 region has the DNA TGCGCCAGCAGCTTGGCTTCGGGGACAGGGGACTATGGCTACACCTTC. Its translation: CASSLASGTGDYGYTF. The chain employs TRBV5-1 and TRBJ1-2; 10 bases are shared with TRBD1. V trimming: 0 bases; J trimming: 3 bases; junction bases outside the gene matches: 5. CDR3 length equals 16 residues. From germline, CDR1 is SGHRS and CDR2 YFSETQ.

The rearrangement links TRBV4-1 to TRBJ2-7; TRBD2 aligns across 9 bases. Germline V gene lookup returns CDR1 MGHRA and CDR2 YSYEKL. V lost 1 base and J lost 0; bases outside the gene matches: 4. The CDR3 is 16 residues long. CDR3 DNA sequence: TGCGCCAGCAGCCAAGGACTAGCGGCCAGCTCCTACGAGCAGTACTTC. Translated, it gives CASSQGLAASSYEQYF.

CDR3 in amino acids: CSVGEGRRNTEAFF. The CDR3 DNA reads as TGCAGCGTTGGGGAGGGCAGGCGGAACACTGAAGCTTTCTTT. The gene calls are TRBV29-1 and TRBJ1-1; D is unclear. Germline CDR1 reads SQVTM; CDR2 reads ANQGSEA. CDR3 length: 14 residues. The ends were cut back, 4 bases at V and 1 base at J, with 13 bases in the middle.

This rearrangement joins TRBV3-1 (or the pseudogene TRBV3-2) to TRBJ2-7; 12 bases fit TRBD2. The junction had 9 bases not matched to a gene; V was cut back by 0 bases and J by 6 bases. This CDR3 has 17 residues. Per the germline V gene, CDR1 is LGHDT and CDR2 is YNNKEL (reference sequence). The CDR3 here is CASSQDKTSGSRSEQYF. In DNA form, the CDR3 reads TGTGCCAGCAGCCAAGATAAGACTAGCGGGAGTAGAAGCGAGCAGTACTTC.

The CDR3 DNA is TGTGCCAGCAGTCGGACAGTTAGCTCCTACGAGCAGTACTTC. This translates into CASSRTVSSYEQYF. The rearrangement uses TRBV6-5 and TRBJ2-7, with D perhaps matching TRBD1 (6 bases). The germline V gene encodes CDR1 MNHEY and CDR2 SVGAGI. V was cut by 5 bases and J by 0 bases, with 11 bases left in between. The CDR3 is 14 amino acids.

The chain combines TRBV13 with TRBJ1-4; possible D gene TRBD1, 5 bases. The CDR3 totals 15 residues. CDR1 and CDR2 from the germline V gene are PRHDT and FYEKMQ (reference sequence). The germline V and J ends were trimmed by 6 bases and 2 bases, with 13 bases remaining between them. CDR3 DNA: TGTGCCAGCAGAAAATTACGGGGGACTAATGAAAAACTGTTTTTT. The encoded protein is CASRKLRGTNEKLFF.

This clone was observed once. The gene calls are TRBV28 and TRBJ2-3, with TRBD1 matching 9 bases. V shed 5 bases, J shed 8 bases, and the junction held 14 bases outside the gene matches. Germline-derived CDR1 and CDR2 are MDHEN and SYDVKM. The CDR3 is 16 amino acids. CDR3 residues: CASSLGTGLPQGTQYF. CDR3 in DNA: TGTGCCAGCAGTCTCGGGACAGGGCTCCCGCAGGGTACGCAGTATTTT.

V gene TRBV28 combines with J gene TRBJ1-6; tentative D call: TRBD1 (5 bases). The CDR3 sequence is 15 residues long. V was pared by 6 bases and J by 7 bases, with 16 bases between. The germline V gene has CDR1 MDHEN and CDR2 SYDVKM. This CDR3 is CASSPPTAGNSPLHF. CDR3 sequence (DNA): TGTGCCAGCAGCCCCCCAACCGCAGGGAATTCACCCCTCCACTTT.

This clone occurred once. The chain carries TRBV18 and TRBJ1-3; TRBD1 is a possible D gene (5 bases). V gave up 3 bases and J gave up 0 bases, with 12 bases separating them. Germline CDR1 is KGHSH and CDR2 is LQKENI. The CDR3 runs to 16 residues. CDR3 residues: CASSPQGPLSGNTIYF. CDR3 nucleotide sequence: TGTGCCAGCTCACCCCAGGGTCCGCTCTCTGGAAACACCATATATTTT.

The gene calls are TRBV5-1 and TRBJ1-2; 8 nucleotides line up with TRBD1. Germline CDR1 and CDR2: SGHRS and YFSETQ. Unmatched junction bases numbered 7, after V lost 5 bases and J lost 4 bases. The CDR3 loop spans 14 amino acids. CDR3 loop: CASSPTGAFYGYTF. The CDR3 DNA sequence: TGCGCCAGCAGTCCGACAGGGGCCTTCTATGGCTACACCTTC.

The genes are TRBV28 and TRBJ2-2; no clear D gene. The germline V and J ends were trimmed by 8 bases and 5 bases, with 15 bases remaining between them. CDR3 size: 14 residues. CDR1 is MDHEN and CDR2 is SYDVKM in the germline V gene. This chain's CDR3 is CASRVTRKTGELFF. The DNA for the CDR3 is TGTGCCAGCCGGGTGACCCGCAAAACCGGGGAGCTGTTTTTT.

This clone appeared a few times. The rearrangement uses TRBV7-9 and TRBJ1-2; 10 nucleotides match TRBD1. There are 12 residues in the CDR3. The trim removed 6 bases at V and 7 bases at J, leaving 2 bases unmatched. CDR1 and CDR2 from the germline V gene are SEHNR and FQNEAQ (reference sequence). The CDR3: CASRRTGGGYTF. The CDR3 bases are TGTGCCAGCAGGCGGACAGGGGGTGGCTACACCTTC.

This clone was found once. V is TRBV6-4 and J is TRBJ1-1, with no clear D. V was trimmed by 4 bases and J by 0 bases, leaving 6 bases between them. Per the germline V gene, CDR1 is MRHNA and CDR2 is SNTAGT. This CDR3 contains 13 residues. In DNA form, the CDR3 reads TGTGCCAGCAGTGCACAGATGAACACTGAAGCTTTCTTT. It codes for CASSAQMNTEAFF.

The chain couples TRBV6-5 to TRBJ1-5; 8 bases fit TRBD1. CDR1 MNHEY and CDR2 SVGAGI come from the germline V gene. V shed 8 bases and J 2 bases; nucleotides not matched to a gene: 5. The CDR3 runs 14 residues. CDR3 sequence reads: CASCSGGGNQPQHF. The DNA for the CDR3 is TGTGCCAGCTGTTCAGGGGGCGGCAATCAGCCCCAGCATTTT.

This clone was seen more than once but under ten times. This chain joins TRBV29-1 and TRBJ1-1; 7 bases line up with TRBD1. CDR3 length: 12 amino acids. V lost 6 bases and J lost 5; bases outside the gene matches: 6. The germline gives CDR1 SQVTM, CDR2 ANQGSEA. In nucleotides, the CDR3 is TGCAGCGTAGTGACAGGGAGGACTGAAGCTTTCTTT. It encodes CSVVTGRTEAFF.

The CDR3, as DNA: TGTGCCAGCACTCAAGCGGGCCTCTACAATGAGCAGTTCTTC. Encoded protein: CASTQAGLYNEQFF. The rearrangement links TRBV27 to TRBJ2-1, with D maybe TRBD2 (6 bases). This CDR3 has 14 amino acids. Trimming stripped 7 bases from V and 3 bases from J, with 13 bases between. Germline CDR1 MNHEY, CDR2 SMNVEV (reference sequence).

The J gene is TRBJ1-4, the V gene TRBV5-4, with 8 bases matching TRBD1. The CDR3 totals 14 residues. Germline CDR1 SGHNT, CDR2 YYREEE (reference sequence). The V and J ends lost 1 base and 8 bases, in that order; junction bases with no gene match: 4. CDR3 sequence reads: CASSLNRGLEKLFF. CDR3 DNA: TGTGCCAGCAGCTTGAACAGGGGGTTAGAAAAACTGTTTTTT.

The V call is TRBV19, the J call TRBJ2-1, with 13 bases lining up with TRBD2. Trimming removed 3 bases from V and 10 bases from J; junction bases left unmatched: 15. The CDR3 runs to 18 residues. In germline, CDR1 is LNHDA, CDR2 SQIVND (reference sequence). The CDR3 region is CASSITGGGLAGSREQFF. The DNA for the CDR3 is TGTGCCAGTAGTATTACCGGGGGGGGACTAGCGGGATCCAGGGAGCAGTTCTTC. Drawing the rest from reference TRBV19 and TRBJ2-1, the complete variable domain is DGGITQSPKYLFRKEGQNVTLSCEQNLNHDAMYWYRQDPGQGLRLIYYSQIVNDFQKGDIAEGYSVSREKKESFPLTVTSAQKNPTAFYLCASSITGGGLAGSREQFFGPGTRLTVL.